This is a list of T cell receptor beta chains from one sample in a study of technical replicates of blood from a handful of donors. This table comes from immunoSEQ multiplex PCR, and its TCRdb copy is limited to in-frame clones, with some not included. The sample comprises roughly 87,000 clones, around 95% of which are singletons, and about 0.25% rests with the top ten. The material sequenced was T cells isolated from PBMCs. The receptors originated from a human donor in good health. Each CDR3 is given with its conserved first and last residue. The D gene is left open where the match is weak. The size field is filled for only some rows; it gives once, few, many or a size class.

CDR3,DNA,D,V,size,J
CASSRTARNTEAFF,TGTGCCAGCAGCCGAACCGCTAGGAACACTGAAGCTTTCTTT,.,TRBV5-5,.,TRBJ1-1
CASSLRPDRVNHEQFF,TGTGCCAGCAGCTTGAGACCGGACAGGGTGAACCATGAGCAGTTCTTC,TRBD1,TRBV11-3,.,TRBJ2-1
CASSWDRGNEKLFF,TGTGCCAGCAGTTGGGACAGGGGGAATGAAAAACTGTTTTTT,TRBD1,TRBV6-5,.,TRBJ1-4
CASSFSAGVPKNIQYF,TGTGCCAGTAGTTTCTCAGCGGGAGTCCCCAAAAACATTCAGTACTTC,TRBD2,TRBV19,.,TRBJ2-4
CASSFAGGAYNEQFF,TGTGCCAGCAGCTTCGCCGGGGGTGCCTACAATGAGCAGTTCTTC,.,TRBV7-2,once,TRBJ2-1
CASSLGGVNYGYTF,TGTGCCAGCAGCTTAGGGGGGGTCAACTATGGCTACACCTTC,.,TRBV7-9,.,TRBJ1-2
CASTSHSGANVLTF,TGTGCCAGTACTAGCCACTCTGGGGCCAACGTCCTGACTTTC,.,TRBV19,.,TRBJ2-6
CASSLAEGGEQFF,TGTGCCAGCAGCTTAGCGGAGGGCGGTGAGCAGTTCTTC,.,TRBV5-4,.,TRBJ2-1
CASSGQRARYNEQFF,TGCGCCAGCAGTGGACAGAGGGCCAGATACAATGAGCAGTTCTTC,.,TRBV5-1,.,TRBJ2-1
CSGGTPKETQYF,TGCAGCGGCGGGACGCCGAAAGAGACCCAGTACTTC,.,TRBV29-1,.,TRBJ2-5
CASSLSTGGAGYTF,TGTGCCAGCAGTTTATCGACTGGGGGCGCTGGCTACACCTTC,.,TRBV27,.,TRBJ1-2
CASSQAGATDTQYF,TGCGCCAGCAGCCAAGCGGGAGCAACAGATACGCAGTATTTT,.,TRBV4-1,once,TRBJ2-3
CASSLLFFSGAKNTGELFF,TGCGCCAGCAGCCTCCTGTTTTTCAGCGGGGCAAAAAACACCGGGGAGCTGTTTTTT,TRBD2,TRBV4-1,once,TRBJ2-2
CASSKTSGDSNEQFF,TGTGCCAGCAGCAAAACTAGCGGGGACTCCAATGAGCAGTTCTTC,TRBD2,TRBV11-2,.,TRBJ2-1
CASSLGGTNADTQYF,TGTGCCAGCAGCTTGGGGGGCACAAACGCAGATACGCAGTATTTT,.,TRBV5-6,.,TRBJ2-3
CASSQVDSLVRVRDNHEQYF,TGTGCCAGCTCACAAGTCGATAGCCTAGTACGGGTCCGGGACAACCACGAGCAGTACTTC,.,TRBV18,.,TRBJ2-7
CASIPLDFPQPINEQFF,TGTGCCAGCATCCCTCTTGACTTTCCCCAACCCATTAATGAGCAGTTCTTC,.,TRBV11-2,once,TRBJ2-1
CASSKGWQHSNQPQHF,TGTGCCAGCAGCAAAGGGTGGCAACATAGCAATCAGCCCCAGCATTTT,.,TRBV21-1,few,TRBJ1-5
CASSFRGLRDNEQFF,TGTGCCAGCAGCTTTCGGGGTTTACGAGACAATGAGCAGTTCTTC,.,TRBV11-3,.,TRBJ2-1
CASSSGTGEKLFF,TGTGCCAGTAGTTCCGGGACAGGTGAAAAACTGTTTTTT,TRBD1,TRBV19,.,TRBJ1-4
CAWSGGMNTEAFF,TGTGCCTGGAGTGGGGGCATGAACACTGAAGCTTTCTTT,.,TRBV30,few,TRBJ1-1
CASTPAGVGGNTIYF,TGTGCCAGCACCCCCGCCGGGGTAGGTGGAAACACCATATATTTT,.,TRBV7-9,.,TRBJ1-3
CASSGSGRADEQYF,TGTGCCAGCAGCGGTAGCGGGAGGGCCGACGAGCAGTACTTC,TRBD2,TRBV6-5,.,TRBJ2-7
CASSVAGNTEAFF,TGTGCCAGCAGCGTAGCCGGGAACACTGAAGCTTTCTTT,.,TRBV9,.,TRBJ1-1
CAWSVQGGQPQHF,TGTGCCTGGAGTGTCCAGGGGGGTCAGCCCCAGCATTTT,TRBD1,TRBV30,.,TRBJ1-5
CASSQGLTVGLPYNEQFF,TGCGCCAGCAGCCAAGGTTTGACGGTGGGACTACCTTACAATGAGCAGTTCTTC,TRBD2,TRBV4-1,.,TRBJ2-1
CASSWGGRNTEAFF,TGTGCCAGCAGTTGGGGGGGACGGAACACTGAAGCTTTCTTT,.,TRBV27,.,TRBJ1-1
CASSPQASGRGNEQFF,TGTGCCAGCAGCCCCCAGGCGAGCGGGAGGGGAAATGAGCAGTTCTTC,TRBD2,TRBV7-9,.,TRBJ2-1